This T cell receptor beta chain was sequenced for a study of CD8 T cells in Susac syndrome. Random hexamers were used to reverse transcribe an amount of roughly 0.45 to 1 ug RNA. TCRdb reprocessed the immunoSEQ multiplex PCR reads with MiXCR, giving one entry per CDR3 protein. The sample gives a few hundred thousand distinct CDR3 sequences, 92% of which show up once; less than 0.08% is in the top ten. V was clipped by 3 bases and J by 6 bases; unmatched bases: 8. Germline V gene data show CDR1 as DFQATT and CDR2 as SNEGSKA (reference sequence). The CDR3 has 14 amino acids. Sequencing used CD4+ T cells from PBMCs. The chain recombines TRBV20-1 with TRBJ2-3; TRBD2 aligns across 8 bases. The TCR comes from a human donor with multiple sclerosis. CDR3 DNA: TGCAGTGCTAGGTACAGGACTAGCAGGGATACGCAGTATTTT. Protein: CSARYRTSRDTQYF.